These 9 T cell receptor beta chains were sequenced from one sample in a study of blood T cells in healthy people across ages. Primers used in a second PCR of about 6 to 11 cycles were a sample-barcoded 5' primer and a J-beta primer mix. TCRdb ran MiXCR on the 5' RACE reads and lists one entry per CDR3 protein. Of around 670,000 distinct CDR3 sequences listed, around 31% are singletons. The sequencing input was blood. The receptors stem from a woman aged 80 or over in good health.

This clonotype was recorded a few times. Since a much larger clone is just one base distant, this may be a read error. The rearrangement joins TRBV10-2 to TRBJ2-5; TRBD1 aligns across 11 bases. The CDR3 length is 15 residues. Germline V gene lookup returns CDR1 WSHSY and CDR2 SAAADI. DNA of the CDR3: TGCGTCAGCAGTCCTGGGACAGGGGGTTCAGAGACCCAGTACTTC. It yields the protein CVSSPGTGGSETQYF.

V gene TRBV20-1 combines with J gene TRBJ1-5, with D possibly matching TRBD1 (5 bases). Trimming took off 0 bases at V and 3 bases at J, with 18 bases between the two ends. The CDR3 runs to 17 residues. The germline gives CDR1 DFQATT, CDR2 SNEGSKA (reference sequence). The CDR3 spells CSARDPRGEGPNQPQHF. The CDR3 DNA follows: TGCAGTGCTAGAGATCCTAGGGGCGAAGGTCCCAATCAGCCCCAGCATTTT.

This clonotype was picked up many times. This sequence may be a read error, since a much larger clone differs from it by one base. The chain employs TRBV11-2 and TRBJ2-1; D possibly corresponds to TRBD2 (6 bases). The end of the DNA is better explained by TRBJ2-7, so the J call may be wrong. Germline V gives CDR1 SGHAT, CDR2 FQNNGV. This CDR3 has 16 amino acids. The CDR3 protein is CASSLGAGRSYNEQYF. CDR3 nucleotides: TGTGCCAGCAGCTTAGGGGCGGGGCGAAGCTACAATGAGCAGTACTTC.

In its sample, this clonotype was seen a few times. The chain combines TRBV27 with TRBJ1-2; 7 bases line up with TRBD1. V lost 4 bases to trimming and J lost 2 bases; unmatched junction nucleotides: 7. The CDR3 length is 15 residues. The germline V gene has CDR1 MNHEY and CDR2 SMNVEV (reference sequence). The CDR3 nucleotides read TGTGCCAGCAGTTCCTTAGGGGGCGCGAACTATGGCTACACCTTC. Translating gives CASSSLGGANYGYTF.

This clonotype has more than one count but fewer than ten. This may arise from a read error, as a much more abundant clone is one base away. The chain combines TRBV7-2 with TRBJ2-7, with D tentatively TRBD1 (5 bases). V lost 10 bases to trimming and J lost 7 bases, with 14 bases between them. The CDR3 is made up of 11 amino acids. The germline V gene encodes CDR1 SGHTA and CDR2 FQGNSA. CDR3 residues: CAINRYNEQYF. The CDR3 region has the DNA TGTGCCATTAACAGGTACAATGAGCAGTACTTC.

This rearrangement joins TRBV28 to TRBJ2-2, with 8 bases matching TRBD1. The CDR3 has 15 amino acids. Germline CDR1 MDHEN, CDR2 SYDVKM. J was trimmed by 7 bases and V by 5 bases; bases with no gene match: 9. Here the CDR3 reads CASSDRAGGIGELFF. The CDR3 DNA sequence: TGTGCCAGCAGTGATAGGGCAGGGGGCATCGGGGAGCTGTTTTTT.

A single count supports this clonotype. The chain is built from TRBV6-2 or TRBV6-3 and TRBJ2-3; TRBD1 or TRBD2 may be the D gene (5 bases each). Trimming cost V 2 bases and J 6 bases, with 15 bases left between them. From germline, CDR1 is MNHEY and CDR2 SVGEGT. The CDR3 runs 15 residues. The CDR3 is CASSYGMGDVDTQYF. The CDR3 bases are TGTGCCAGCAGTTACGGGATGGGGGATGTCGATACGCAGTATTTT.

The chain uses TRBV3-1 and TRBJ2-1; D is undetermined. Trimming removed 5 bases at V and 4 bases at J, with 12 bases between. CDR1 and CDR2 from the germline V gene are LGHDT and YNNKEL (reference sequence). The CDR3 is 14 amino acids. CDR3 loop: CASSSSNRYNEQFF. The CDR3 coding sequence is TGTGCCAGCAGCTCAAGTAATAGATACAATGAGCAGTTCTTC.

This clonotype was counted between two and nine times. The V call is TRBV30, the J call TRBJ2-3; no definite D call. V was pared by 5 bases and J by 2 bases, with 20 bases between. Germline CDR1 GTSNPN, CDR2 SVGIG (reference sequence). CDR3 length: 16 residues. The DNA for the CDR3 is TGTGCCTGGGCCAGGCTGATTCAGGTTAACACAGATACGCAGTATTTT. This codes for CAWARLIQVNTDTQYF.